The 2 T cell receptor beta chains in this list originate from one sample, sequenced in a study of T cells in Graves' hyperthyroidism and ophthalmopathy. The CDR3 regions of TCR beta were amplified from RNA transcripts. First-round RT-PCR with HTBI primers amplified the TCR CDR3 region. Using its own MiXCR run on the multiplex PCR reads, TCRdb lists one record per CDR3 protein. The sample has about 590,000 distinct CDR3 sequences; 15% to 19% are singletons. What was sequenced was blood. The receptors were sampled from a woman aged 25 to 45 with Graves' hyperthyroidism.

The rearrangement joins TRBV20-1 to TRBJ2-1, with TRBD2 matching over 12 bases. V lost 0 bases and J lost 8; bases outside the gene matches: 5. The germline V gene has CDR1 DFQATT and CDR2 SNEGSKA (reference sequence). This CDR3 has 15 amino acids. In DNA, the CDR3 is TGCAGTGCTAGAGAGACTAGCGGGAGCTTGGATGAGCAGTTCTTC. It codes for CSARETSGSLDEQFF.

This clonotype turned up a few times. The J gene is TRBJ2-5, the V gene TRBV4-3; TRBD1 aligns across 9 bases. Losses at the gene ends were 1 base for V and 5 bases for J; bases not matched to a gene: 14. CDR1 and CDR2 (germline): LGHNA, YSLEER. This CDR3 has 18 amino acids. The CDR3 protein is CASSQGGWGQGLAETQYF. CDR3 DNA: TGCGCCAGCAGCCAAGGCGGATGGGGACAGGGTCTTGCGGAGACCCAGTACTTC.